Given below is one T cell receptor (beta chain) in context. What it binds is unknown. The library targeted TCRbeta and was prepared with unique molecular identifiers. TCRdb re-called the PCR reads through MiXCR, storing one row per CDR3 protein. In the table there are fewer than 550,000 distinct CDR3 sequences, approximately 10% of which are singletons. The germline gives CDR1 MNHEY, CDR2 SVGEGT. There are 14 residues in the CDR3. V dropped 6 bases and J dropped 6 bases, with 15 bases sitting between them. The data were obtained in a study of T-cell reconstitution after alpha-beta-depleted transplantation in children. Study findings and constraints: Several hundred expanded graft clones reportedly gave rise to the alpha-beta T cells present about two months after transplant. Several patients had high TCRbeta diversity at day 60; it came from surviving recipient T cells and thymic progenitors. T-cell counts and diversity at one year following transplant were attributed mainly to newly produced T cells.

The sample was PBMCs, mostly from graft donor cells, taken 180 days after TCRalphabeta/CD19-depleted stem cell transplant. This receptor was obtained from a female patient aged 2-9 years who had a stem cell transplant for aplastic anemia, so the T cells may come from the graft donor. The rearrangement joins TRBV6-2 or TRBV6-3 to TRBJ2-1; a possible D gene is TRBD2 (5 bases). For the CDR3, the DNA is TGTGCCAGCAGCTACCGAGGGTGGGGCAATGAGCAGTTCTTC. It encodes CASSYRGWGNEQFF.